These 21 T cell receptor beta chains originate from one sample sequenced in a study of shared clonotypes between healthy human individuals. Profiling relied on immunoSEQ multiplex PCR, and the TCRdb table lists in-frame clones only, not all of them. The repertoire holds roughly 640,000 clones, around 97% seen once, with about 0.06% in the top ten. The specimen was naive CD4+ T cells sorted from blood. Subset of the sample: CD45RA+ positively selected. These receptors all stem from a woman in her 30s in good health.

The rearrangement links TRBV5-4 to TRBJ2-1, with 11 bases that match TRBD2. Trimming at V came to 6 bases and at J to 3 bases, leaving 2 bases not matched to a gene. Germline V CDR1 and CDR2: SGHNT, YYREEE (reference sequence). This CDR3 contains 14 residues. The CDR3: CASTTSGSYNEQFF. CDR3 in DNA: TGTGCCAGCACCACTAGCGGGAGCTACAATGAGCAGTTCTTC.

CDR3 in DNA: TGTGCCAGCCATTCCGGGACACGGAGCTCCTACGAGCAGTACTTC. It codes for CASHSGTRSSYEQYF. The chain couples TRBV27 to TRBJ2-7; D possibly corresponds to TRBD1 (6 bases). Germline values: CDR1 MNHEY, CDR2 SMNVEV (reference sequence). Trimming removed 8 bases at V and 0 bases at J, with 17 bases between. CDR3 length equals 15 residues.

The chain combines TRBV5-6 with TRBJ2-7, with D uncertain. Trimming cost V 5 bases and J 7 bases, with 16 bases left between them. The germline V gene has CDR1 SGHDT and CDR2 YYEEEE. The CDR3 runs to 13 residues. The CDR3 region has the DNA TGTGCCAGCAGTGTCGACATGAGCCGGGAGCAGTACTTC. This encodes CASSVDMSREQYF. The variable domain in full, completed from reference TRBV5-6 and TRBJ2-7, reads DAGVTQSPTHLIKTRGQQVTLRCSPKSGHDTVSWYQQALGQGPQFIFQYYEEEERQRGNFPDRFSGHQFPNYSSELNVNALLLGDSALYLCASSVDMSREQYFGPGTRLTVT.

This chain links TRBV14 with TRBJ1-3, with no clear D. V lost 4 bases and J lost 0, with 10 bases in between. Germline-derived CDR1 and CDR2 are SGHDN and FVKESK. This CDR3 has 15 amino acids. CDR3 DNA: TGTGCCAGCAGCCCCCGACTTCACTCTGGAAACACCATATATTTT. This gives the protein CASSPRLHSGNTIYF.

This clone was found once. The chain joins TRBV20-1 to TRBJ1-2; D unclear. Trimming removed 0 bases from V and 6 bases from J, with 5 bases in between. Germline loops: CDR1 DFQATT, CDR2 SNEGSKA (reference sequence). This CDR3 is 11 amino acids long. The CDR3 is CSARDKHGYTF. The CDR3 bases are TGCAGTGCTAGAGATAAACATGGCTACACCTTC.

The J gene is TRBJ1-5, the V gene TRBV29-1, with 7 nucleotides matching TRBD1. J lost 6 bases, V lost 7 bases, and 6 bases had no gene match. The length of the CDR3 is 12 residues. Germline CDR1 and CDR2: SQVTM and ANQGSEA. CDR3 coding DNA: TGCAGCGCTGGGACAGCTGGTCAGCCCCAGCATTTT. Amino acids: CSAGTAGQPQHF.

The chain uses TRBV27 and TRBJ2-2; 13 bases match TRBD2. Trimming cost V 7 bases and J 5 bases; bases outside gene matches: 7. The CDR3 runs to 16 residues. CDR1 MNHEY and CDR2 SMNVEV come from the germline V gene (reference sequence). CDR3 region: CASNGLAGARTGELFF. DNA of the CDR3: TGTGCCAGCAACGGACTAGCGGGAGCCCGGACCGGGGAGCTGTTTTTT.

This chain uses TRBV5-1 with TRBJ2-3; TRBD1 matches 10 bases. Trimming took 0 bases from V and 9 from J; bases not matched to a gene: 7. Germline assignment: CDR1 SGHRS and CDR2 YFSETQ. The length of the CDR3 is 15 residues. This chain's CDR3 is CASSLEGQGSGTQYF. CDR3 DNA sequence: TGCGCCAGCAGCTTGGAGGGACAGGGGTCAGGAACGCAGTATTTT. The variable domain in full, completed from reference TRBV5-1 and TRBJ2-3, reads KAGVTQTPRYLIKTRGQQVTLSCSPISGHRSVSWYQQTPGQGLQFLFEYFSETQRNKGNFPGRFSGRQFSNSRSEMNVSTLELGDSALYLCASSLEGQGSGTQYFGPGTRLTVL.

This clone was seen a few times. This same CDR3 is encoded by further DNA sequences in the sample. The V gene is TRBV10-3, the J gene TRBJ2-7; TRBD2 might be the D (5 bases). The germline V and J ends were trimmed by 2 bases and 3 bases, with 8 bases remaining between them. The CDR3 has 13 amino acids. Germline V gene data show CDR1 as ENHRY and CDR2 as SYGVKD. The CDR3 DNA sequence: TGTGCCATCAGTGAGGGACGGGGCTACGAGCAGTACTTC. Translating it yields CAISEGRGYEQYF.

The V gene is TRBV5-1, the J gene TRBJ1-1; D ambiguous. CDR3 length: 10 residues. Trimming pared 4 bases from V and 10 bases from J, leaving 8 bases between. The germline V gene encodes CDR1 SGHRS and CDR2 YFSETQ. CDR3: CASSLESAFF. The DNA of the CDR3 is TGCGCCAGCAGCCTCGAGTCAGCTTTCTTT.

The chain joins TRBV5-6 to TRBJ1-2; no reliable D call. CDR1 SGHDT and CDR2 YYEEEE come from the germline V gene. V was trimmed by 4 bases and J by 8 bases, leaving 24 bases between them. This CDR3 has 16 amino acids. CDR3 loop: CASSGSTTGYSRGYTF. The CDR3 nucleotides read TGTGCCAGCAGCGGGAGTACTACCGGGTACAGTAGAGGCTACACCTTC.

V and J are TRBV9 and TRBJ2-3, with unresolved D. V shed 4 bases and J shed 0 bases, with 15 bases lying between them. CDR3 length: 16 residues. Germline V gene lookup returns CDR1 SGDLS and CDR2 YYNGEE. The CDR3 DNA reads as TGTGCCAGCAGCCCCAGAGGACGGAGTAGCACAGATACGCAGTATTTT. This codes for CASSPRGRSSTDTQYF.

The V gene is TRBV27, the J gene TRBJ1-5; TRBD1 aligns across 9 bases. Per germline, CDR1 MNHEY and CDR2 SMNVEV (reference sequence). The CDR3 is 15 residues long. The V and J ends lost 6 bases and 7 bases, in that order; junction bases with no gene match: 10. CDR3 region: CASSRTRDRAQPQHF. In DNA, the CDR3 is TGTGCCAGCAGCCGTACCCGGGACAGGGCCCAGCCCCAGCATTTT.

The gene calls are TRBV18 and TRBJ1-1; TRBD1 agrees at 9 bases. The V gene end was trimmed by 3 bases and the J gene end by 3 bases; junction bases not matched to a gene: 5. Germline-derived CDR1 and CDR2 are KGHSH and LQKENI. CDR3 length: 15 amino acids. CDR3 amino acids: CASSPGQGSDTEAFF. The CDR3, as DNA: TGTGCCAGCTCACCGGGACAGGGATCGGACACTGAAGCTTTCTTT.

This chain links TRBV7-9 with TRBJ2-2, with TRBD1 as a possible D gene (5 bases). The V and J ends lost 5 bases and 0 bases respectively, with 13 bases between them. CDR1 SEHNR and CDR2 FQNEAQ come from the germline V gene (reference sequence). The CDR3 is made up of 16 amino acids. Here the CDR3 DNA reads TGTGCCAGCAGCCCGCGACAGTTCACGAACACCGGGGAGCTGTTTTTT. Translated: CASSPRQFTNTGELFF.

The chain uses TRBV6-6 and TRBJ1-3, with 10 bases fitting TRBD1. The CDR3 covers 16 residues. V was pared by 2 bases and J by 1 base, with 2 bases of the junction left unmatched. Germline V gives CDR1 MNHNY, CDR2 SVGAGI (reference sequence). The DNA of the CDR3 is TGTGCCAGCAGTTACGACAGGGGGCGATCTGGAAACACCATATATTTT. Translation gives CASSYDRGRSGNTIYF.

The chain combines TRBV2 with TRBJ1-2, with D unclear. CDR1 and CDR2 from the germline V gene are SNHLY and FYNNEI. The CDR3 covers 13 residues. V lost 3 bases and J 7 bases, leaving 12 bases between the germline ends. The CDR3 coding sequence is TGTGCCAGCAGTGAGACCCGTGTTAGTGGCTACACCTTC. Amino acid sequence: CASSETRVSGYTF.

On this clone itself: The same CDR3 can be traced to other DNA sequences in this sample. The DNA of the CDR3 is TGCAGTGCTAGAAGGGGGGAGACCCAGTACTTC. This codes for CSARRGETQYF. V is TRBV20-1 and J is TRBJ2-5, with D perhaps TRBD1 (6 bases). Germline values: CDR1 DFQATT, CDR2 SNEGSKA (reference sequence). V was pared by 2 bases and J by 5 bases, with 6 bases between. The CDR3 has 11 amino acids.

The chain uses TRBV7-9 and TRBJ1-6; weak D call: TRBD1 (5 bases). V was trimmed by 0 bases and J by 5 bases, leaving 11 bases between them. The germline V gene has CDR1 SEHNR and CDR2 FQNEAQ (reference sequence). The CDR3 has 16 amino acids. The CDR3 sequence is CASSLASGRDNSPLHF. The CDR3 region has the DNA TGTGCCAGCAGCTTAGCTTCTGGCAGGGATAATTCACCCCTCCACTTT.

This clone was seen just once. V is TRBV28 and J is TRBJ2-3; no definite D call. This CDR3 contains 17 residues. The germline V and J ends were trimmed by 5 bases and 3 bases, with 21 bases remaining between them. Germline V gene lookup returns CDR1 MDHEN and CDR2 SYDVKM. The CDR3 region has the DNA TGTGCCAGCAGTCCGCCTCCGGGCGTCCCACGGACAGATACGCAGTATTTT. Amino acid sequence: CASSPPPGVPRTDTQYF.

The chain uses TRBV7-6 and TRBJ1-1; D gene unclear. V was clipped by 10 bases and J by 7 bases, with 31 bases between them. This CDR3 spans 17 amino acids. Looked up from germline, CDR1 is SGHVS and CDR2 is FNYEAQ. The CDR3 DNA reads as TGTGCCATCCCGCCGGAAGTAAGGGAGGCGTGGTTCGGTGAAGCTTTCTTT. Its protein is CAIPPEVREAWFGEAFF.